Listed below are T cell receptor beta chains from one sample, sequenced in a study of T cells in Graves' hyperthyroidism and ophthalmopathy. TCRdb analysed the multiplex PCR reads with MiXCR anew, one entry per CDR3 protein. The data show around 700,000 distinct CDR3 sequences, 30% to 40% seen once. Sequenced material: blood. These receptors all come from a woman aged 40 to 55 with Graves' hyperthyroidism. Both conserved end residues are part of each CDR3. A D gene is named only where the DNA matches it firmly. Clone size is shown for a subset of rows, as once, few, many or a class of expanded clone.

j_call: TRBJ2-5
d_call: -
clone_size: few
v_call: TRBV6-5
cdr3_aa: CASSRNTETQYF
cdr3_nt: TGTGCCAGCAGCCGAAACACGGAGACCCAGTACTTC

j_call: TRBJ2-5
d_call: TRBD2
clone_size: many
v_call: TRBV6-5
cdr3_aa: CATDRGGQETQYF
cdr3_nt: TGTGCCACCGACCGGGGGGGACAAGAGACCCAGTACTTC

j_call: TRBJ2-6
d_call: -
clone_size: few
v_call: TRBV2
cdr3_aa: CAEGGRGSKSGANVLTF
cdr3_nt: TGTGCCGAAGGGGGGCGCGGGTCTAAGTCTGGGGCCAACGTCCTGACTTTC

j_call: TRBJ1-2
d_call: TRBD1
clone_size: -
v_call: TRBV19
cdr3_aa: CASSGSGQFEGSWSYGCTF
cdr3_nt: TGTGCCAGTAGTGGATCGGGACAGTTCGAAGGCTCTTGGAGCTATGGCTGCACCTTC

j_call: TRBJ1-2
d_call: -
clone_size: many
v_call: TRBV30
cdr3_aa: CAWSRTRDYGYTF
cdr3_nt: TGTGCCTGGAGTCGAACCAGGGACTATGGCTACACCTTC

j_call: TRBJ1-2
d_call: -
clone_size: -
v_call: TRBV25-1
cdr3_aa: CASSLDHSFTGLDYGYTF
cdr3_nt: TGTGCCAGCAGCTTGGACCACAGCTTCACCGGGCTGGACTATGGCTACACCTTC

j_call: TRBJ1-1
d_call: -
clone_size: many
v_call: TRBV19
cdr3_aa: CASSKGGMNTEAFF
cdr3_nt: TGTGCCAGTAGTAAGGGCGGGATGAACACTGAAGCTTTCTTT

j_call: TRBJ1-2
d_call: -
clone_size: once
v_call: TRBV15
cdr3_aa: CATSSKGQLNYGYTF
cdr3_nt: TGTGCCACCAGCTCGAAGGGCCAACTTAACTATGGCTACACCTTC

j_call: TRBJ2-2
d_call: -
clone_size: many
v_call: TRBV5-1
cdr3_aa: CASSLGVVATGELFF
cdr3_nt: TGCGCCAGCAGCTTGGGAGTAGTTGCCACTGGGGAGCTGTTTTTT

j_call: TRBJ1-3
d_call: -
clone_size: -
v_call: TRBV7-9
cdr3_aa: CASRPHGIAGNTIYF
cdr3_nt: TGTGCCAGCAGACCACATGGGATTGCTGGAAACACCATATATTTT

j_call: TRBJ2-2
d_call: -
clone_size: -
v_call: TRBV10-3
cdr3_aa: CAISGTKNTGELFF
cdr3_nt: TGTGCCATCAGTGGGACAAAGAACACCGGGGAGCTGTTTTTT

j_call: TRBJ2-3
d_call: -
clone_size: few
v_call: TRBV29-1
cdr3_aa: CSERRGTDTQYF
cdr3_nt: TGCAGCGAGAGAAGGGGCACAGATACGCAGTATTTT

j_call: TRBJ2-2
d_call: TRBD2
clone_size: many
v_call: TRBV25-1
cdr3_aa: CASSEFSGSGGELFF
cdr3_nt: TGTGCCAGCAGTGAATTCAGCGGGAGTGGCGGGGAGCTGTTTTTT

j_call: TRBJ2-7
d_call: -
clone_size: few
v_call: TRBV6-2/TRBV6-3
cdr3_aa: CASIPRRPGRYEQYF
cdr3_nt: TGTGCCAGCATCCCTAGGCGGCCAGGGAGGTACGAGCAGTACTTC

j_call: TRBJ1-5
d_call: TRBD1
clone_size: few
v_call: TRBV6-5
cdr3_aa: CASSQGGVWAQHF
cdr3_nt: TGTGCCAGCAGCCAGGGGGGGGTTTGGGCCCAGCATTTT

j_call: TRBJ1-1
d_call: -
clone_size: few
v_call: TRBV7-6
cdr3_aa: CASSSGWPTEAFF
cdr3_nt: TGTGCCAGCAGCTCCGGTTGGCCCACTGAAGCTTTCTTT

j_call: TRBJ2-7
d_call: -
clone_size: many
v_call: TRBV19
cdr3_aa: CASSIVGSYEQYF
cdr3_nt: TGTGCCAGTAGTATAGTCGGCAGCTACGAGCAGTACTTC

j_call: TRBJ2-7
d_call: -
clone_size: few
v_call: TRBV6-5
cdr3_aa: CASSRTGSPFEQYF
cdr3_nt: TGTGCCAGCAGCCGTACAGGGAGCCCTTTCGAGCAGTACTTC

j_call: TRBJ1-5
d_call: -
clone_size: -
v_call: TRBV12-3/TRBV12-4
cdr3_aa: CASRVPHQPQHF
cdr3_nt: TGTGCCAGCAGGGTACCCCATCAGCCCCAGCATTTT

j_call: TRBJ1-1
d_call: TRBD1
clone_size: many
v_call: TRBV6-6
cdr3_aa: CASSARQGTEAFF
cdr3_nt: TGTGCCAGCAGTGCCCGACAGGGAACTGAAGCTTTCTTT

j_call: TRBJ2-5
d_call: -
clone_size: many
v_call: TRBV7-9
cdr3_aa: CASSSFLSTQYF
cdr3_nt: TGTGCCAGCAGCTCCTTCCTTTCGACCCAGTACTTC

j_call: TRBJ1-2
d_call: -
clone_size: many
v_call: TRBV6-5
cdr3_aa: CASSSGGEYGYTF
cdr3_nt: TGTGCCAGCAGTTCGGGGGGGGAGTATGGCTACACCTTC

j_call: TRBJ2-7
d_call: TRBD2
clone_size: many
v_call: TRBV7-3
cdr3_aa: CASSLRRTGGTSKAYEQYF
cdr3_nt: TGTGCCAGCAGCTTACGCCGGACGGGGGGAACATCCAAAGCCTACGAGCAGTACTTC

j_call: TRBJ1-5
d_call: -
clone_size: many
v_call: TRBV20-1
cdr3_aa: CSAREGARQPQHF
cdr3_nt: TGCAGTGCTAGAGAAGGGGCGCGGCAGCCCCAGCATTTT

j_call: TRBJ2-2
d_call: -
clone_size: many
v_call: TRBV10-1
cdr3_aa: CASSEWVGTGELFF
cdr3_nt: TGCGCCAGCAGTGAGTGGGTAGGGACCGGGGAGCTGTTTTTT

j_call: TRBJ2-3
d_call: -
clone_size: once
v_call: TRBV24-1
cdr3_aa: CATSDHRWRDTQYF
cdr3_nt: TGTGCCACCAGTGATCACAGGTGGAGAGATACGCAGTATTTT

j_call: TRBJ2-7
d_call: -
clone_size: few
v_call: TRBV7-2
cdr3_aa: CASSLELGDSPEYF
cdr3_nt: TGTGCCAGCAGCTTAGAATTAGGAGACTCGCCGGAGTACTTC

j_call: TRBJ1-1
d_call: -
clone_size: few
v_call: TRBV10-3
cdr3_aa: CASSPEIRTEAFF
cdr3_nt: TGTGCCAGCAGTCCCGAGATTCGGACTGAAGCTTTCTTT

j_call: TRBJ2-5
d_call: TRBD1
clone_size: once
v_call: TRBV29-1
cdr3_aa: CSVGGTGQETQYF
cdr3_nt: TGCAGCGTGGGAGGGACAGGGCAAGAGACCCAGTACTTC

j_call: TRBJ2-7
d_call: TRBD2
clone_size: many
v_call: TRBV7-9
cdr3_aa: CASSLTSATQEQYF
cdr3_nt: TGTGCCAGCAGCTTAACTAGCGCTACGCAAGAGCAGTACTTC

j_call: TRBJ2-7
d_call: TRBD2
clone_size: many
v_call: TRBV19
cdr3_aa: CATSGAGAYEQYF
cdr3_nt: TGTGCCACCTCGGGAGCGGGAGCATACGAGCAGTACTTC

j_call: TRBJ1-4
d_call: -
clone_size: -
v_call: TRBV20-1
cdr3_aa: CSASGPNEKLFF
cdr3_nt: TGCAGTGCGTCGGGGCCTAATGAAAAACTGTTTTTT

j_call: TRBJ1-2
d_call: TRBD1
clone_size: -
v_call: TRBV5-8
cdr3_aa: CASSPYVQGDGYTF
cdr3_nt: TGTGCCAGCTCACCTTACGTCCAGGGGGATGGCTACACCTTC

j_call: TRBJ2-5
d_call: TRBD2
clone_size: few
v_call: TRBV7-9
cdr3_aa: CASSLGDSGSETQYF
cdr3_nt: TGTGCCAGCAGCTTAGGTGATAGCGGGAGTGAGACCCAGTACTTC

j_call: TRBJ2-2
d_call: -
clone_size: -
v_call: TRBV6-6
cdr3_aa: CASSYSMIVTGELFF
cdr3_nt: TGTGCCAGCAGTTACTCGATGATTGTGACCGGGGAGCTGTTTTTT

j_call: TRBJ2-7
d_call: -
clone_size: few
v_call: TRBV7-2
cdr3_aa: CASSLFPPRDGPYEQYF
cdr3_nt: TGTGCCAGCAGCTTATTCCCCCCCCGGGACGGACCCTACGAGCAGTACTTC

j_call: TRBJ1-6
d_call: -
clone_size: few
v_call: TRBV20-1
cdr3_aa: CSARGGAQAGNNSPLHF
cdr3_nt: TGCAGTGCTAGGGGTGGGGCCCAGGCGGGGAATAATTCACCCCTCCACTTT

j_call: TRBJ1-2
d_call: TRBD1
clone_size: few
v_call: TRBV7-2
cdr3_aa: CASSSRGQTEPNYGYTF
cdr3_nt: TGTGCCAGCAGCTCCAGGGGACAGACCGAACCTAACTATGGCTACACCTTC

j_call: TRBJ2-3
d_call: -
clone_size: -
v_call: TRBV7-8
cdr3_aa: CASSLAIDDTQYF
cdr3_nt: TGTGCCAGCAGCTTAGCAATCGACGATACGCAGTATTTT

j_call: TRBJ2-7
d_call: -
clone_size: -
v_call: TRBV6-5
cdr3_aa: CASSYRATLYEQYF
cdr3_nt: TGTGCCAGCAGTTACCGGGCGACACTCTACGAGCAGTACTTC